A single sample is the source of the 32 T cell receptor beta chains below, sequenced in a study of T-cell memory formation after mild COVID-19. TCRdb processed the 5' RACE reads anew with MiXCR; each CDR3 protein has one entry. This sample has 140,000 or so distinct CDR3 sequences, with about 5.5% found just once. Source material: PBMCs or a T cell subset sorted from them (not recorded which). These receptors were taken from an adult woman who had mild COVID-19 (a few samples of this study predate the infection). Cell type and time point are not known.

This clonotype was seen many times. The rearrangement links TRBV3-1 to TRBJ2-2; 7 bases fit TRBD1. V lost 4 bases and J lost 0; bases outside the gene matches: 8. Germline V gives CDR1 LGHDT, CDR2 YNNKEL (reference sequence). The CDR3 is 17 residues long. The CDR3 sequence is CASSRLLGTANTGELFF. The CDR3 coding sequence is TGTGCCAGCAGCCGCCTCCTTGGGACAGCGAACACCGGGGAGCTGTTTTTT.

V is TRBV7-2 and J is TRBJ1-1; possibly TRBD1 for D (5 bases). Trimming removed 0 bases from V and 4 bases from J, with 9 bases in between. The CDR3 covers 14 residues. The V gene's germline CDR1 is SGHTA and CDR2 FQGNSA. DNA of the CDR3: TGTGCCAGCAGCTTAGCGGTTGGGGGCACTGAAGCTTTCTTT. This sequence encodes CASSLAVGGTEAFF.

This clonotype was detected only a few times. CDR3 region: CASRRMETQYF. CDR3 coding DNA: TGTGCCAGCAGACGTATGGAGACCCAGTACTTC. The chain employs TRBV6-6 and TRBJ2-5, with D unresolved. CDR1 MNHNY and CDR2 SVGAGI come from the germline V gene (reference sequence). Trimming took off 6 bases at V and 5 bases at J, with 7 bases between the two ends. The CDR3 is 11 amino acids.

This clonotype was counted a few times. The chain recombines TRBV3-1 with TRBJ2-5; D may be TRBD2 (6 bases). Trimming removed 6 bases from V and 8 bases from J, with 19 bases in between. The length of the CDR3 is 14 residues. From germline, CDR1 is LGHDT and CDR2 YNNKEL (reference sequence). In DNA, the CDR3 is TGTGCCAGCAGGCCTCCGGGACTCCTGGGAACCCAGTACTTC. It is translated as CASRPPGLLGTQYF.

The chain has TRBV13 and TRBJ2-3; 7 bases match TRBD1. CDR3 length equals 15 residues. Unmatched junction bases numbered 10, after V lost 5 bases and J lost 5 bases. Germline V CDR1 and CDR2: PRHDT, FYEKMQ (reference sequence). In nucleotides, the CDR3 is TGTGCCAGCAGCCGACTGGGACAGTGGGTAGATACGCAGTATTTT. It yields the protein CASSRLGQWVDTQYF.

The sample holds a few counts of this clonotype. This chain uses TRBV25-1 with TRBJ2-3, with D hard to call. V shed 5 bases and J shed 4 bases, with 7 bases lying between them. Per germline, CDR1 MGHDK and CDR2 SYGVNS. The CDR3 extends over 12 amino acids. The CDR3 sequence is CASSYTADTQYF. For the CDR3, the DNA is TGTGCCAGCAGTTATACGGCAGATACGCAGTATTTT.

This clonotype was counted at least ten times. This chain links TRBV7-2 with TRBJ2-3, with TRBD2 identical over 15 bases. The germline gives CDR1 SGHTA, CDR2 FQGNSA. Trimming at V came to 5 bases and at J to 6 bases, leaving 9 bases not matched to a gene. CDR3 length equals 17 residues. The CDR3 is CASSPMGLAGGVDTQYF. In DNA, the CDR3 is TGTGCCAGCAGCCCTATGGGACTAGCGGGAGGCGTGGATACGCAGTATTTT.

The CDR3, as DNA: TGTGCCAGCAGCTCGGGACTAGCGGGGGGAGATGAGCAGTTCTTC. This translates into CASSSGLAGGDEQFF. This chain connects TRBV11-1 to TRBJ2-1; 15 positions agree with TRBD2. The germline V gene encodes CDR1 SGHAT and CDR2 FQDESV (reference sequence). V was clipped by 4 bases and J by 8 bases; unmatched bases: 3. The CDR3 totals 15 residues.

The chain recombines TRBV24-1 with TRBJ1-2; perhaps TRBD1 as D (6 bases). The germline V gene encodes CDR1 KGHDR and CDR2 SFDVKD. Trimming shortened V by 4 bases and J by 8 bases, and 7 bases separated the two germline ends. The CDR3 loop spans 11 amino acids. CDR3 in amino acids: CATSEGGGYTF. For the CDR3, the DNA is TGTGCCACCAGTGAGGGGGGCGGCTACACCTTC.

The gene calls are TRBV7-2 and TRBJ2-7; tentative D call: TRBD2 (5 bases). This CDR3 spans 15 amino acids. Between the trimmed V and J ends, which lost 2 bases and 7 bases, there was a span of 18 bases. Germline lookup yields CDR1 SGHTA and CDR2 FQGNSA. As DNA, the CDR3 is TGTGCCAGCAGCTTACCTTGGGGTTTTCGAGGGGAGCAGTACTTC. This encodes CASSLPWGFRGEQYF.

This clonotype showed up many times. The rearrangement links TRBV29-1 to TRBJ2-1; a possible D gene is TRBD1 (6 bases). The germline gives CDR1 SQVTM, CDR2 ANQGSEA. Trimming removed 4 bases from V and 3 bases from J, with 10 bases in between. This CDR3 is built from 13 residues. The DNA for the CDR3 is TGCAGCGTTGTGGGGACACACTACAATGAGCAGTTCTTC. Translated, it gives CSVVGTHYNEQFF.

This clonotype has at least ten counts. This chain uses TRBV10-3 with TRBJ2-3; the D is unclear. Germline CDR1 reads ENHRY; CDR2 reads SYGVKD. V was shortened by 6 bases and J by 0 bases, with 7 bases between the two germline ends. This CDR3 region has 13 residues. CDR3 protein: CAIRGRSTDTQYF. In DNA, the CDR3 is TGTGCCATCAGAGGGCGAAGCACAGATACGCAGTATTTT.

The CDR3 DNA reads TGTGCCAGCAGTTTATCGAGGGGAACAGATACGCAGTATTTT. Translating gives CASSLSRGTDTQYF. This chain links TRBV27 with TRBJ2-3; D may match TRBD1 or TRBD2 (5 bases each). This CDR3 comprises 14 residues. The V and J ends lost 0 bases and 3 bases respectively, with 7 bases between them. The V gene's germline CDR1 is MNHEY and CDR2 SMNVEV (reference sequence).

This clonotype has a handful of counts. The conserved closing phenylalanine or tryptophan is absent in this CDR3, likely reflecting a read error. It is unclear where the CDR3 begins or ends on the DNA, so no DNA is shown, and the CDR3 is as TCRdb lists it. The chain has TRBV30 and TRBJ2-1; the table's TRBD2 call for D was not verified on the DNA. The germline CDR1 and CDR2 sequences are GTSNPN and SVGIG (reference sequence). Ends included, the CDR3 has 13 residues. CDR3 in amino acids: CAWMGRDGRFQYL.

The chain's CDR3 is CASSRTGTGNTEAFF. CDR3 sequence (DNA): TGTGCCAGCAGTCGGACCGGGACAGGAAACACTGAAGCTTTCTTT. The V call is TRBV12-3 or TRBV12-4, the J call TRBJ1-1; TRBD1 matches at 8 bases. With V trimmed by 5 bases and J by 2 bases, 7 bases remained unmatched. The CDR3 extends over 15 amino acids.

Many counts were recorded for this clonotype. The V gene is TRBV5-1, the J gene TRBJ2-7; 12 nucleotides agree with TRBD2. The CDR3 sequence is 17 residues long. J lost 5 bases, V lost 6 bases, and 15 bases had no gene match. Germline-derived CDR1 and CDR2 are SGHRS and YFSETQ. In nucleotides, the CDR3 is TGCGCCAGCACCAATAGGGAGACTAGCGGGAGCCTCAACGAGCAGTACTTC. Its protein is CASTNRETSGSLNEQYF.

This clonotype was detected ten times or more. CDR3 nucleotide sequence: TGTGCCAGCAGTACCGCGGGGTTAGGGCAGTTCTTC. Translation gives CASSTAGLGQFF. This sequence joins TRBV6-1 and TRBJ2-1; TRBD2 might be the D (6 bases). Per the germline V gene, CDR1 is MNHNS and CDR2 is SASEGT. The CDR3 consists of 12 residues. Trimming took off 5 bases at V and 12 bases at J, with 14 bases between the two ends.

In its sample, this clonotype was seen many times. The rearrangement joins TRBV5-1 to TRBJ2-7; TRBD2 is a possible D gene (6 bases). The germline V gene encodes CDR1 SGHRS and CDR2 YFSETQ. CDR3 length: 13 amino acids. Trimming removed 2 bases at V and 3 bases at J, with 9 bases between. The DNA of the CDR3 is TGCGCCAGCAGCTTCTCGCGGGGCTACGAGCAGTACTTC. Its translation: CASSFSRGYEQYF.

This clonotype was detected many times. V is TRBV7-9 and J is TRBJ1-1, with D possibly TRBD1 on 5 matching bases. CDR3 length: 15 amino acids. Germline V gene lookup returns CDR1 SEHNR and CDR2 FQNEAQ (reference sequence). V lost 7 bases and J 0 bases, leaving 15 bases between the germline ends. For the CDR3, the DNA is TGTGCCAGCATCCTCTCGGGAGGGGTGAACACTGAAGCTTTCTTT. Translation: CASILSGGVNTEAFF.

This clonotype was counted between two and nine times. The chain couples TRBV5-4 to TRBJ2-7, with 10 bases that match TRBD1. Germline lookup yields CDR1 SGHNT and CDR2 YYREEE (reference sequence). This CDR3 region has 16 residues. Trimming took 0 bases from V and 2 from J; bases not matched to a gene: 5. The CDR3 DNA reads as TGTGCCAGCAGCTTGGGGACAGGGGGTTCCGCCTACGAGCAGTACTTC. The encoded protein is CASSLGTGGSAYEQYF.

The V gene is TRBV4-1, the J gene TRBJ2-1; D remains unclear. Germline lookup yields CDR1 MGHRA and CDR2 YSYEKL. Trimming removed 0 bases from V and 0 bases from J, with 9 bases in between. The CDR3 covers 16 residues. In nucleotides, the CDR3 is TGCGCCAGCAGCCAAGATAGTGGCGCCTCCTACAATGAGCAGTTCTTC. Translated, it gives CASSQDSGASYNEQFF.

The chain combines TRBV5-5 with TRBJ2-2; D ambiguous. The germline V gene encodes CDR1 SGHKS and CDR2 YYEKEE (reference sequence). The CDR3 extends over 15 amino acids. V lost 0 bases to trimming and J lost 4 bases, with 10 bases between them. The DNA of the CDR3 is TGTGCCAGCAGCTTGGGGTGGGAAGGCACCGGGGAGCTGTTTTTT. Translating gives CASSLGWEGTGELFF.

This clonotype was recorded many times. The CDR3 loop reads CASSQDMSSGRAGYEQYF. The DNA of the CDR3 is TGCGCCAGCAGCCAAGACATGTCTAGCGGGAGGGCCGGGTACGAGCAGTACTTC. The chain recombines TRBV4-3 with TRBJ2-7; the match to TRBD2 covers 12 bases. The length of the CDR3 is 18 residues. J gave up 4 bases and V 0 bases, and 10 bases lay outside the gene matches. Per germline, CDR1 LGHNA and CDR2 YSLEER.

V and J are TRBV5-5 and TRBJ2-7; D not certain. Trimming stripped 0 bases from V and 3 bases from J, with 10 bases between. The CDR3 has 14 residues. Per germline, CDR1 SGHKS and CDR2 YYEKEE (reference sequence). The CDR3 sequence is CASSLDQAYYEQYF. CDR3 bases: TGTGCCAGCAGCTTGGATCAAGCGTACTACGAGCAGTACTTC.

This clonotype has only a few counts. V and J are TRBV7-2 and TRBJ2-3, with TRBD2 matching over 8 bases. The CDR3 loop spans 14 amino acids. Per germline, CDR1 SGHTA and CDR2 FQGNSA. Germline trimming cut 3 bases from V and 2 bases from J; bases unmatched to any gene: 1. The CDR3 loop reads CASSLREVTDTQYF. CDR3 DNA: TGTGCCAGCAGCTTGCGGGAGGTCACAGATACGCAGTATTTT.

In this sample, this clonotype turned up many times. This chain joins TRBV12-3 or TRBV12-4 and TRBJ1-3; D ambiguous. The V end lost 6 bases, the J end lost 0 bases, and 15 bases lay between the germline ends. This CDR3 comprises 16 residues. The CDR3 reads CASSSRGRNSGNTIYF. CDR3 in DNA: TGTGCCAGCAGCTCACGTGGACGGAACTCTGGAAACACCATATATTTT.

Only a few counts were recorded for this clonotype. Written as DNA, the CDR3 is TGCAGCGTTGGGACTAGCGGGATGAACACCGGGGAGCTGTTTTTT. It codes for CSVGTSGMNTGELFF. The chain employs TRBV29-1 and TRBJ2-2, with 12 bases fitting TRBD2. The V and J ends lost 4 bases and 1 base, in that order; junction bases with no gene match: 1. The CDR3 contains 15 residues. Germline V CDR1 and CDR2: SQVTM, ANQGSEA.

This clonotype was seen at least ten times. DNA of the CDR3: TGTGCCAGCAGCTTAATGAGCGGTTCGAACACCGGGGAGCTGTTTTTT. Its translation is CASSLMSGSNTGELFF. This chain connects TRBV7-3 to TRBJ2-2; TRBD2 is a possible D gene (5 bases). Deletions cut 1 base from V and 0 bases from J, with 9 bases between. Germline V CDR1 and CDR2: SGHTA, FQGTGA. The CDR3 sequence is 16 residues long.

This chain joins TRBV6-1 and TRBJ2-1, with 10 nucleotides matching TRBD2. Germline V gene sequence: CDR1 MNHNS, CDR2 SASEGT. V was pared by 6 bases and J by 6 bases, with 8 bases of the junction left unmatched. CDR3 length: 15 amino acids. CDR3 amino acids: CASRLLERGGNEQFF. CDR3 DNA sequence: TGTGCCAGCAGACTTTTGGAGCGGGGGGGCAATGAGCAGTTCTTC.

This clonotype is labeled medium-sized. The rearrangement links TRBV7-2 to TRBJ2-5, with TRBD1 as a possible D gene (5 bases). The CDR3 loop spans 13 amino acids. V was cut by 5 bases and J by 0 bases, with 7 bases left in between. The germline gives CDR1 SGHTA, CDR2 FQGNSA. The chain's CDR3 is CASSPGYQETQYF. The CDR3 DNA reads as TGTGCCAGCAGCCCAGGGTACCAAGAGACCCAGTACTTC.

In its sample, this clonotype was seen many times. This chain uses TRBV5-1 with TRBJ2-7; D unresolved. This CDR3 comprises 16 residues. The V end was cut by 4 bases, the J end by 0 bases, with 17 bases between. Germline CDR1 SGHRS, CDR2 YFSETQ. Here the CDR3 DNA reads TGCGCCAGCAGCAACTTACCTGGTCCAGCCTCCTACGAGCAGTACTTC. Amino acids: CASSNLPGPASYEQYF.

J is TRBJ2-7 and V is TRBV4-1; D not resolved. V lost 3 bases and J 7 bases, leaving 19 bases between the germline ends. In germline, CDR1 is MGHRA, CDR2 YSYEKL. The CDR3 sequence is 15 residues long. For the CDR3, the DNA is TGCGCCAGCAGCCACTATTGGCAGGAACGGCGGGAGCAGTACTTC. It specifies CASSHYWQERREQYF.